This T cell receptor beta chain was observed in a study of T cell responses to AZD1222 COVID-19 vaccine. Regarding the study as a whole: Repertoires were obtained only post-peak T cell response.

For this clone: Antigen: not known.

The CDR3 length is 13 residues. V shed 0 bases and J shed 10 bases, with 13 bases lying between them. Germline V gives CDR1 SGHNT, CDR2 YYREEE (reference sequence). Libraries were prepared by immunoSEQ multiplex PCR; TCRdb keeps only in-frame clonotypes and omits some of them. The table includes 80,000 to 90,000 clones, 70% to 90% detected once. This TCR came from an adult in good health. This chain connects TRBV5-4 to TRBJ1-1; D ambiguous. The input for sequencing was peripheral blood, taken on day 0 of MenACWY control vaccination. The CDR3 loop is CASSLAGVLSAFF. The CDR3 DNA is TGTGCCAGCAGCTTGGCCGGGGTGCTCTCAGCTTTCTTT.